Listed here are 4 T cell receptor beta chains from one sample, sequenced in a study of cytomegalovirus exposure and HLA in healthy donors. With 60 Vbeta and 13 Jbeta primers, the PCR was carried out. Repertoires were generated with immunoSEQ multiplex PCR, while TCRdb's copy carries only in-frame clones and drops some. The sample has 160,000 or so clones; about four fifths are singletons. Source material: PBMCs. All receptors derive from a woman between 45 and 65 years old in good health and CMV-seronegative.

The gene calls are TRBV2 and TRBJ2-7, with 7 bases lining up with TRBD1. Germline lookup yields CDR1 SNHLY and CDR2 FYNNEI. The CDR3 is 12 residues long. The CDR3 DNA follows: TGTGGATCCGGGACAGACTCCTACGAGCAGTACTTC. Its protein is CGSGTDSYEQYF. Filled out from reference TRBV2 and TRBJ2-7, the complete variable domain reads EPEVTQTPSHQVTQMGQEVILRCVPISNHLYFYWYRQILGQKVEFLVSFYNNEISEKSEIFDDQFSVERPDGSNFTLKIRSTKLEDSAMYFCGSGTDSYEQYFGPGTRLTVT.

The rearrangement joins TRBV4-2 to TRBJ2-1; TRBD2 aligns across 8 bases. V shed 0 bases, J shed 7 bases, and the junction held 14 bases outside the gene matches. CDR1 and CDR2 from the germline V gene are LGHNA and YNFKEQ. This CDR3 comprises 18 residues. CDR3 sequence: CASSQDAPGGGEGNEQFF. The DNA for the CDR3 is TGTGCCAGCAGCCAAGATGCCCCGGGAGGGGGAGAAGGGAATGAGCAGTTCTTC.

V and J are TRBV21-1 and TRBJ1-5. TRBV21-1 is an annotated pseudogene. The CDR3 is 16 amino acids. DNA for the CDR3: TGTGCCAGCAGTCGATTTTCACGGTTGTGCAATCAGCCCCAGCATTTT. Protein sequence: CASSRFSRLCNQPQHF.

The J gene is TRBJ2-6, the V gene TRBV5-4; D gene unclear. V dropped 0 bases and J dropped 0 bases, with 7 bases sitting between them. Per the germline V gene, CDR1 is SGHNT and CDR2 is YYREEE (reference sequence). The CDR3 loop spans 16 amino acids. The DNA of the CDR3 is TGTGCCAGCAGCTTGGATTCTAGCTCTGGGGCCAACGTCCTGACTTTC. Translated: CASSLDSSSGANVLTF.